The entry below gives a single T cell receptor beta chain sequence along with its context. Its specificity is not known. The entry originates in a study of blood T cells in healthy people across ages. Study at large: Every two T cells gave about one barcoded beta molecule via template switching. Study results and caveats: Higher naive T cell percentage went strongly together with higher TCR beta diversity. No conclusive comparison of naive versus antigen-experienced cells was possible with unsorted PBMCs.

Next came a second PCR, run for about 6 to 11 cycles, which used a sample-barcoded 5' primer along with a J-beta primer mix. Each sample provided no less than 2.5 million CDR3-containing paired-end reads. Each CDR3 protein is one row after TCRdb ran MiXCR on the 5' RACE reads. This table has about 1.1 million distinct CDR3 sequences, under 40% appearing once. The CDR3 consists of 14 residues. V lost 4 bases, J lost 7 bases, and 8 bases stayed unmatched. Germline CDR1 is DFQATT and CDR2 is SNEGSKA (reference sequence). The chain employs TRBV20-1 and TRBJ2-1; 9 nucleotides line up with TRBD2. The source of this sequence is a man between 18 and 35 years old in good health. What was sequenced was blood. The CDR3 spells CSATRGGAMNEQFF. Written as DNA, the CDR3 is TGCAGTGCTACTCGCGGGGGGGCCATGAATGAGCAGTTCTTC.